This T cell receptor (beta chain) was profiled in a study of T cell repertoires in aging, cancer and after chemotherapy. Study background: Donor ages fell into six groups from 30 or younger up to 70 or older. Glioblastoma patients receiving temozolomide-based therapy gave paired samples before and after chemotherapy. The whole study produced a dataset of several million TCR reads.

A mixed TRB-A/B primer pool amplified rearranged TRB by multiplex touch-down PCR. Each CDR3 protein is one row after TCRdb ran MiXCR on the multiplex PCR reads. Here the sample spans some 9,000 distinct CDR3 sequences, about 41% being singletons. TCR beta rearrangements were amplified from peripheral blood genomic DNA. Sequencing used blood. The TCR was taken from a human donor with a solid tumor.

The CDR3 DNA reads TGTGCCAGCAGTTCCGGACGGGAAGAAGGGCCCCAGCATTTT. Translation: CASSSGREEGPQHF. This sequence joins TRBV12-3 or TRBV12-4 and TRBJ1-5; no clear D gene. There are 14 residues in the CDR3. V lost 4 bases to trimming and J lost 9 bases, with 16 bases between them.